This T cell receptor (beta chain) was identified during a study of identical twins' blood T cells. TCRdb recomputed calls from the 5' RACE reads with MiXCR, one row per CDR3 protein. The sample holds hundreds of thousands of distinct CDR3 sequences, around 30% seen once. With regard to this clonotype: The junction and the germline gene differ at one end; a read error may be behind it.

CDR1 SGHKS and CDR2 YYEKEE come from the germline V gene (reference sequence). There are 16 residues in the CDR3. The sequenced sample was PBMCs. This chain uses TRBV5-5 with TRBJ2-1; tentatively, D is TRBD2 (6 bases). This TCR was sampled from a woman aged 18-49 years in good health. This CDR3 is CANSLQSLATYNEQFF. The CDR3 DNA is TGTGCCAACAGCCTTCAAAGTCTAGCGACCTACAATGAGCAGTTCTTC.